This T cell receptor (beta chain) was sequenced during a study of monozygotic twins with cystic fibrosis. The repertoire was sequenced with immunoSEQ multiplex PCR; TCRdb's copy has only in-frame clones and lacks some. The profile shows tens of thousands of clones, approximately 87% of them singletons. This CDR3 has 14 amino acids. V lost 5 bases to trimming and J lost 14 bases; unmatched junction nucleotides: 9. Germline values: CDR1 MNHNS, CDR2 SASEGT. Sequenced sample: blood. The chain carries TRBV6-1 and TRBJ1-6, with TRBD1 matching over 10 bases. This receptor was taken from a woman between 25 and 40 years old with cystic fibrosis. The CDR3 DNA is TGTGCCAGCAGTAGGGACAGGGGCTTGGAAGCCCTCCACTTT. It encodes CASSRDRGLEALHF.